Only a few counts were recorded for the clone carrying this T cell receptor beta chain. Mismatch with germline at one junction end may stem from a read error. This CDR3 has 13 amino acids. Germline V gene lookup returns CDR1 SGHDT and CDR2 YYEEEE. These data belong to a study of blood T cell repertoires in COVID-19. Study-wide background: Sources were T cells, B-cell-depleted T cells, or PBMCs; the material itself was cDNA or gDNA.

In the study's own analysis: Amplified reference gene primers provided the basis for estimating nucleated cell counts. Clones were read by immunoSEQ multiplex PCR, and TCRdb kept only the in-frame ones, dropping some. The V and J calls and clone size come from that table; D and trimming were worked out from the DNA. The profile shows 20,000 to 25,000 clones, over 65% of them singletons. This TCR was sampled from a human donor in a cohort sampled during active or convalescent COVID-19. The chain couples TRBV5-6 to TRBJ1-2; a possible D gene is TRBD1 (5 bases). Sequencing was performed on peripheral blood. CDR3 in amino acids: CASSLKGSYDYTF. Written as DNA, the CDR3 is TGTGCCAGCAGCTTAAAGGGGTCCTATGACTACACCTTC.